This T cell receptor beta chain was captured in a study of beta chain features in type 1 diabetes. What was sequenced were expressed TCRB transcripts, since all of the isolated RNA had been reverse transcribed. Reads from naive, central memory and regulatory T cell samples averaged around 3.6 million. Repertoires were generated with immunoSEQ multiplex PCR, while TCRdb's copy carries only in-frame clones and drops some. The data hold 300,000 to 400,000 clones, with 8% to 10% observed a single time. Naive, central memory, regulatory and stem cell-like memory cells within the CD4+ compartment were sorted using CD45RO/CCR7/CD25/CD127/CD95/CD27. All of the sorted populations showed purity greater than 95%. Regarding this clone: No antigen is known for it.

General observations from the study: Patients with type 1 diabetes carried fewer insertions and had more deletions at their VDJ junctions. All four CD4+ subsets of Type 1 diabetes patients contained TCRB CDR3s that were moderately but significantly shorter.

Source material: central memory CD4+ T cells from blood. The receptor's source is a man aged 30 to 39 with type 1 diabetes.

CDR3 sequence reads: CASSPAGGGYAEAFF. CDR3 DNA sequence: TGTGCCAGCTCACCGGCGGGCGGAGGGTACGCTGAAGCTTTCTTT. V and J are TRBV18 and TRBJ1-1; D is uncertain. This CDR3 is 15 amino acids long. The ends were cut back, 3 bases at V and 6 bases at J, with 17 bases in the middle. Germline V gene lookup returns CDR1 KGHSH and CDR2 LQKENI.